This TCR beta chain appears in the sequencing data of a study of blood T cell repertoires in COVID-19. Clinical history reported by participants formed the basis on which cohorts were assigned. J gave up 2 bases and V 5 bases, and 15 bases lay outside the gene matches. CDR3 size: 19 residues. Germline V gene sequence: CDR1 SGHNT, CDR2 YENEEA. Original analysis: Estimated nucleated cell counts came from reference gene primer amplification. Sequencing was performed with immunoSEQ multiplex PCR; in TCRdb, only in-frame clones are kept and a portion is missing. From that table come the V and J calls and clone size; the DNA was used to work out D and trimming. The sample lists 200,000 to 250,000 clones, roughly 80% occurring once.

This receptor was obtained from a man in his sixties who had recovered from COVID-19. This chain uses TRBV11-3 with TRBJ1-5, with 10 positions matching TRBD1. What was sequenced was PBMCs or T cells enriched from blood (not recorded which). The CDR3 nucleotides read TGTGCCAGCAGCAAACGACAGGGGGCGCGAGTATGGGGCAATCAGCCCCAGCATTTT. Amino acid sequence: CASSKRQGARVWGNQPQHF.